In its sample, the clone carrying this T cell receptor (beta chain) was seen a few times. The target antigen is unknown. Making use of molecular barcodes, quantitative 5'-RACE generated TCR beta libraries. TCRdb reprocessed the 5' RACE reads via MiXCR and lists one record per CDR3 protein. The repertoire holds roughly 370,000 distinct CDR3 sequences, 20% to 25% seen once, with about a sixth in the top ten. The V end was cut by 0 bases, the J end by 5 bases, with 12 bases between. Germline V lookup: CDR1 SGHRS, CDR2 YFSETQ. This CDR3 contains 14 residues. The data stem from a study of CD8 T cells in ankylosing spondylitis. General study findings and limits: The authors found the disease-linked clones to be CD8+ and relatively rare in peripheral blood. Reportedly, matched ankylosing spondylitis synovial fluid was significantly enriched for disease-linked clones. Earlier literature documents some of the motif variants in reactive arthritis synovial fluid and blood. The study identified a TCR beta motif of eight highly homologous variants that appeared characteristic of ankylosing spondylitis blood.

This TCR came from a male donor with ankylosing spondylitis. The specimen was blood, either unsorted or a sorted T cell fraction (not recorded which). The V and J genes are TRBV5-1 and TRBJ2-7; possibly TRBD1 for D (5 bases). CDR3 DNA sequence: TGCGCCAGCAGCTTGGAAGGGGCGCGTCACGAGCAGTACTTC. It codes for CASSLEGARHEQYF.